Sequencing of this T cell receptor beta chain was carried out in a study of early T cells in non-severe SARS-CoV-2 infection. About the study: The study sequenced bulk RNA from unsorted whole blood, with chains unpaired. General study results and limits: There was a bias toward anti-spike CD8 responses in VDJdb matching, which missed private and CD4 specificities.

Individual cDNA molecules carried attached unique molecular identifiers. TCRdb reanalysed the 5' RACE reads using MiXCR and keeps one entry per CDR3 protein. The sample includes roughly 48,000 distinct CDR3 sequences, around 6% of them seen just once. In germline, CDR1 is GTSNPN, CDR2 SVGIG (reference sequence). This CDR3 has 16 amino acids. Trimming took off 0 bases at V and 4 bases at J, with 19 bases between the two ends. This clonotype came up a few times. Its specificity is unknown. This TCR was recovered from an adult who was a healthcare worker with PCR-confirmed SARS-CoV-2 infection or an uninfected control (not recorded which). The chain employs TRBV30 and TRBJ2-7, with TRBD1 as a possible D gene (6 bases). Sequenced input: whole blood. The CDR3 DNA follows: TGTGCCTGGAGTGTAAGGTGGTCGGACAGCGAATACGAGCAGTACTTC. The encoded protein is CAWSVRWSDSEYEQYF.